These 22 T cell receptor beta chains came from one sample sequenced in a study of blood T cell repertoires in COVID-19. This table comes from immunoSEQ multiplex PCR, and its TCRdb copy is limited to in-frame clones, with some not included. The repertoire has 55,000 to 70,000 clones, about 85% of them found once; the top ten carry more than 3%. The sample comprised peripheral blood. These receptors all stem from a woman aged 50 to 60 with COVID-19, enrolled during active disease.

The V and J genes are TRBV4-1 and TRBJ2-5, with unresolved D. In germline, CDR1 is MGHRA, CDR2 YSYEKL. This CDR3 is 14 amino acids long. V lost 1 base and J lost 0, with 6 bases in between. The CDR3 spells CASSQVVNQETQYF. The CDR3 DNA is TGCGCCAGCAGCCAAGTTGTAAACCAAGAGACCCAGTACTTC.

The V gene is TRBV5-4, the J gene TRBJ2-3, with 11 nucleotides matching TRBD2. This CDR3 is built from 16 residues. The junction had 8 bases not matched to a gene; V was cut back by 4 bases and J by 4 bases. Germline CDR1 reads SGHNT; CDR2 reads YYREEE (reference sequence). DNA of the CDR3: TGTGCCAGCAGCCAAACTAGCGGGAGTTTCCCAGATACGCAGTATTTT. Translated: CASSQTSGSFPDTQYF.

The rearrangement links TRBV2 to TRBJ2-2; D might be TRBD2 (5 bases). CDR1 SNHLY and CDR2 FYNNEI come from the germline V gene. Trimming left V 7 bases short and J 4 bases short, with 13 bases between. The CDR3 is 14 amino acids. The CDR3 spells CASTEGRSTGELFF. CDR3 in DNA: TGTGCCAGCACAGAGGGCCGAAGCACCGGGGAGCTGTTTTTT.

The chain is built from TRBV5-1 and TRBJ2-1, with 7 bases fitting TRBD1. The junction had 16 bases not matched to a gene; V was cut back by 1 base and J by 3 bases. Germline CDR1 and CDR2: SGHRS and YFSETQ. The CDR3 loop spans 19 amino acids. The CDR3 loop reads CASSLNPGRGPGGYNEQFF. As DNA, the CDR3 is TGCGCCAGCAGCTTGAACCCGGGAAGGGGGCCCGGTGGCTACAATGAGCAGTTCTTC.

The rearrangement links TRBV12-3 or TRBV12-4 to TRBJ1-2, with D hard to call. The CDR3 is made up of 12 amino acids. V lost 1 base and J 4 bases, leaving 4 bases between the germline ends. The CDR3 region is CASSLVSYGYTF. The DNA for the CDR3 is TGTGCCAGCAGTTTAGTCAGCTATGGCTACACCTTC.

CDR3 sequence: CASSLGTSPYNEQFF. CDR3 DNA: TGTGCCAGCAGCTTGGGGACTAGCCCGTACAATGAGCAGTTCTTC. The rearrangement joins TRBV7-3 to TRBJ2-1; 9 nucleotides line up with TRBD2. Germline values: CDR1 SGHTA, CDR2 FQGTGA. The CDR3 has 15 residues. Trimming took 3 bases from V and 4 from J; bases not matched to a gene: 4. The full variable domain, completed using reference TRBV7-3 and TRBJ2-1, is GAGVSQTPSNKVTEKGKYVELRCDPISGHTALYWYRQSLGQGPEFLIYFQGTGAADDSGLPNDRFFAVRPEGSVSTLKIQRTERGDSAVYLCASSLGTSPYNEQFFGPGTRLTVL.

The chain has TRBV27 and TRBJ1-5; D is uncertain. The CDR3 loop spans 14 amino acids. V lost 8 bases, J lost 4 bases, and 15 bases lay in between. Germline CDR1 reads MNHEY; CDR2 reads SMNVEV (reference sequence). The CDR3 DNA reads TGTGCCAGCGGTTGGAGGACGCCAAATCAGCCCCAGCATTTT. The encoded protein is CASGWRTPNQPQHF.

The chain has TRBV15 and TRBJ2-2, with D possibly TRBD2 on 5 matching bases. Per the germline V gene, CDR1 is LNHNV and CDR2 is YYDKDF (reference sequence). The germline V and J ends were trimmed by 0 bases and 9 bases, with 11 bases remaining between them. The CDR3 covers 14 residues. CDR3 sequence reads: CATSRDRGTWELFF. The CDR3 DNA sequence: TGTGCCACCAGCAGAGATCGGGGAACGTGGGAGCTGTTTTTT.

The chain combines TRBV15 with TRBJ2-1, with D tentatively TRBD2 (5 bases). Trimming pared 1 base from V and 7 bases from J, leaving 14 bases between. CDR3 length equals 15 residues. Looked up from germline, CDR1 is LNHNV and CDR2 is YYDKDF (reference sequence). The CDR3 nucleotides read TGTGCCACCAGCAGAGGCAGAGGAGGCCAGAATGAGCAGTTCTTC. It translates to CATSRGRGGQNEQFF.

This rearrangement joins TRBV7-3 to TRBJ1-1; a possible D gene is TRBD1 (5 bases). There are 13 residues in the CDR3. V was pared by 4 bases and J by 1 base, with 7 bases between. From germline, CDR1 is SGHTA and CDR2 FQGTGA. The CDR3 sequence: CASSSQGNTEAFF. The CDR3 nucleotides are TGTGCCAGCAGCTCCCAGGGGAACACTGAAGCTTTCTTT.

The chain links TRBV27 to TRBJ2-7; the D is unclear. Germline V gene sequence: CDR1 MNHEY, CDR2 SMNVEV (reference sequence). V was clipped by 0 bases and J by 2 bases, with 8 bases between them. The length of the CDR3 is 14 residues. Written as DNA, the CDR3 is TGTGCCAGCAGTTTATCTCTATTTCCCTACGAGCAGTACTTC. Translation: CASSLSLFPYEQYF.

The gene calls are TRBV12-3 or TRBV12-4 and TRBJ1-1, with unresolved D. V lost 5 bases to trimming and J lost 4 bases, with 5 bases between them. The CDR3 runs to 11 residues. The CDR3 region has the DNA TGTGCCAGCAGTGGAGTCACTGAAGCTTTCTTT. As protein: CASSGVTEAFF.

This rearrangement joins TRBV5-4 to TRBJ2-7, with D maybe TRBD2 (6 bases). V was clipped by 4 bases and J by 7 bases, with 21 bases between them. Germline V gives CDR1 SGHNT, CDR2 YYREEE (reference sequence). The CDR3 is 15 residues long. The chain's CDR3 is CASSVYDRAGMEQYF. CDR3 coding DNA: TGTGCCAGCAGCGTGTACGATAGAGCGGGTATGGAGCAGTACTTC.

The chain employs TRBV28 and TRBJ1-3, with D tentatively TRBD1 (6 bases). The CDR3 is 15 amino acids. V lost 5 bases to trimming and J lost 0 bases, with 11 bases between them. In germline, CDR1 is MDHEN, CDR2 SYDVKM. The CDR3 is CASSVTGNSGNTIYF. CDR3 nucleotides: TGTGCCAGCAGTGTCACAGGGAACTCTGGAAACACCATATATTTT.

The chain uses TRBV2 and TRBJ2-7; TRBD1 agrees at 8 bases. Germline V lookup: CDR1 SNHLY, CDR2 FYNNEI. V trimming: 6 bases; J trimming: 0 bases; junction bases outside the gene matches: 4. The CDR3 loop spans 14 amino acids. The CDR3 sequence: CASRGRGHSYEQYF. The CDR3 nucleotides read TGTGCCAGCAGGGGCAGGGGGCACTCCTACGAGCAGTACTTC.

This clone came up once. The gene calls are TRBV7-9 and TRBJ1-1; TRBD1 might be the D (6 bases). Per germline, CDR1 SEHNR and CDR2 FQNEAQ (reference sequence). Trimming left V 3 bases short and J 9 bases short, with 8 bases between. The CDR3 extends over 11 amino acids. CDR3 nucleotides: TGTGCCAGCAGCTTTACAGGGAAAGCTTTCTTT. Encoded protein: CASSFTGKAFF.

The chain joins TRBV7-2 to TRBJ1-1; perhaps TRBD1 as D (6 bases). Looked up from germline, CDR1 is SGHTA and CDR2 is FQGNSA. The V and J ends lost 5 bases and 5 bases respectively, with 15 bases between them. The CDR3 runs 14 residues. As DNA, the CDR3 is TGTGCCAGCAGCCGGGACACCAAATCTACTGAAGCTTTCTTT. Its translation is CASSRDTKSTEAFF.

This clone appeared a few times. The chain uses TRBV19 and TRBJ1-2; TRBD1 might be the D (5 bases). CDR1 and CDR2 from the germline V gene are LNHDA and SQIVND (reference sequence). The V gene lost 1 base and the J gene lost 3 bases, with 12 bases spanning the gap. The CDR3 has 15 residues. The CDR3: CASSIVLGQHYGYTF. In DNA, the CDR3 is TGTGCCAGTAGTATAGTATTGGGGCAGCACTATGGCTACACCTTC.

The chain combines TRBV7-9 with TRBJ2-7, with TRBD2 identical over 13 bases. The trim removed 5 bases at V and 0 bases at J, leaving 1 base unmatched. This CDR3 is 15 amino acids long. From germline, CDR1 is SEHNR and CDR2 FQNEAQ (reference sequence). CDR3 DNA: TGTGCCAGCAGCCGGACTAGCGGGAGCTCCTACGAGCAGTACTTC. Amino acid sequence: CASSRTSGSSYEQYF.

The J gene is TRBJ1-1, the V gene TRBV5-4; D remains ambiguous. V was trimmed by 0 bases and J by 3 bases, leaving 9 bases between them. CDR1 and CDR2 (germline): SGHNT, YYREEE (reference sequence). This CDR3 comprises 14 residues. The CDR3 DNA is TGTGCCAGCAGCTTGGAACGGGTGTACACTGAAGCTTTCTTT. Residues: CASSLERVYTEAFF.

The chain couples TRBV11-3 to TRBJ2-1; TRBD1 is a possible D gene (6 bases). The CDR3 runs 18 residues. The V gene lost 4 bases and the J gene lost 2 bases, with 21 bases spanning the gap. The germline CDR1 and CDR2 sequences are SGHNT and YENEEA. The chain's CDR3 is CASSSPLRQVTTYNEQFF. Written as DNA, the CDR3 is TGTGCCAGCAGCTCACCCCTACGACAGGTAACGACCTACAATGAGCAGTTCTTC. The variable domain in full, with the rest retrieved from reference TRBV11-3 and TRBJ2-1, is EAGVVQSPRYKIIEKKQPVAFWCNPISGHNTLYWYLQNLGQGPELLIRYENEEAVDDSQLPKDRFSAERLKGVDSTLKIQPAELGDSAVYLCASSSPLRQVTTYNEQFFGPGTRLTVL.

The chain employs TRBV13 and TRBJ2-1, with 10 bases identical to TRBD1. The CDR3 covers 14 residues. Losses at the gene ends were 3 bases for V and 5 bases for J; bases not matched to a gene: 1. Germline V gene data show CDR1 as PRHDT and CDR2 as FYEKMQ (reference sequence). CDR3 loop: CASSFGTGDNEQFF. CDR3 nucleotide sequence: TGTGCCAGCAGCTTCGGGACAGGGGACAATGAGCAGTTCTTC.